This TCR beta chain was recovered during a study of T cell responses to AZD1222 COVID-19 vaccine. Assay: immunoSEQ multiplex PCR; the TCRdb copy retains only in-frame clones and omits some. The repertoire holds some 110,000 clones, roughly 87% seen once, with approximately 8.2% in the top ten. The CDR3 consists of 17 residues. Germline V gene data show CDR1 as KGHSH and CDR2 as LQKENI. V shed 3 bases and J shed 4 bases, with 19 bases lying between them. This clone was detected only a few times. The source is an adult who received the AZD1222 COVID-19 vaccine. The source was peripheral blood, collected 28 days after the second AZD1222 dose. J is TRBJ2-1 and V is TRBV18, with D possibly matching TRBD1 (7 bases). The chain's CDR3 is CASSPTAGTADYNEQFF. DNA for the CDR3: TGTGCCAGCTCACCGACCGCGGGGACAGCAGATTACAATGAGCAGTTCTTC. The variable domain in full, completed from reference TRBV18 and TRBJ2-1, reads NAGVMQNPRHLVRRRGQEARLRCSPMKGHSHVYWYRQLPEEGLKFMVYLQKENIIDESGMPKERFSAEFPKEGPSILRIQQVVRGDSAAYFCASSPTAGTADYNEQFFGPGTRLTVL.